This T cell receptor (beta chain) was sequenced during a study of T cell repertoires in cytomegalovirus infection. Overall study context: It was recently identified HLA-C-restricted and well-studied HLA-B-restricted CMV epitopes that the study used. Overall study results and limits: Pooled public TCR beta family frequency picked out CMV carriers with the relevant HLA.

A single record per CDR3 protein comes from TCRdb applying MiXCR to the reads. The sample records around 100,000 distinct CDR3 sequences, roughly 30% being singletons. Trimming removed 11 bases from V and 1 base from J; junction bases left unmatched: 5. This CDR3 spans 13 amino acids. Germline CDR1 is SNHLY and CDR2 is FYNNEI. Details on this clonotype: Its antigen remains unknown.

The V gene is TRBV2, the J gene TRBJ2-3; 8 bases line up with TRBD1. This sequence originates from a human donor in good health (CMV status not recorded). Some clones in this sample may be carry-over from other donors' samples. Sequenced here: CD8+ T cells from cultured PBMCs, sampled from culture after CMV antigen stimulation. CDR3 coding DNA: TGTGCCGGACAGGGTGCGGGCACAGATACGCAGTATTTT. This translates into CAGQGAGTDTQYF.